The clone carrying this T cell receptor beta chain has more than one count but fewer than ten. Data came from immunoSEQ multiplex PCR; TCRdb stores just in-frame clones and leaves some out. The sample holds tens of thousands of clones; around 84% are singletons and the top ten take 5.1%. This specimen belongs to a study of technical replicates of blood from a handful of donors. This clonotype was sampled from a human donor in good health. Some clones in this sample may be carry-over from other donors' samples. The sample comprised PBMCs.

CDR3 sequence: CASNRQVNTEAFF. The CDR3 DNA reads TGTGCCAGCAATAGACAGGTGAACACTGAAGCTTTCTTT. V and J are TRBV6-5 and TRBJ1-1, with a possible D match to TRBD1 (6 bases). The CDR3 sequence is 13 residues long. The V gene's germline CDR1 is MNHEY and CDR2 SVGAGI. Trimming stripped 7 bases from V and 0 bases from J, with 9 bases between.